The 20 T cell receptor beta chains below all came from one sample that was sequenced in a study of monozygotic twins with inflammatory bowel disease (dated by TCRdb to between 2017 and 2020). Library preparation employed 5' RACE. Sequencing relied on an Illumina HiSeq 2500. After TCRdb reprocessed the reads, each CDR3 protein sequence was kept as one row, without DNA. The table for this sample shows 200,000 to 250,000 distinct CDR3 sequences. More than 7.5% of the sample belongs to the ten largest clones. Sequenced sample: blood. These receptors originate from a human donor with ulcerative colitis or Crohn's disease, or a healthy co-twin of an affected twin (not recorded which).

The gene calls are TRBV14 and TRBJ2-3. The CDR3 sequence is 15 residues long. Germline CDR1 is SGHDN and CDR2 is FVKESK. This CDR3 reads CASSQRTSSTDTQYF.

The chain couples TRBV14 to TRBJ2-7; TCRdb gives TRBD2 as the D gene, but with no DNA this cannot be confirmed. The CDR3 contains 18 residues. Germline CDR1 SGHDN, CDR2 FVKESK. The CDR3 loop reads CASSYRLAGGPFHYEQYF.

The chain links TRBV20-1 to TRBJ2-1. CDR1 and CDR2 (germline): DFQATT, SNEGSKA (reference sequence). The CDR3 spans 11 residues. This CDR3 reads CSAIGFNELFF.

The rearrangement joins TRBV11-2 to TRBJ2-7; as DNA is missing, the TRBD1 call by TCRdb cannot be tested. Germline V gives CDR1 SGHAT, CDR2 FQNNGV. The CDR3 runs to 11 residues. This CDR3 is CASSSGGEQYF. Based on the CDR3 plus reference TRBV11-2 and TRBJ2-7, the full variable domain is EAGVAQSPRYKIIEKRQSVAFWCNPISGHATLYWYQQILGQGPKLLIQFQNNGVVDDSQLPKDRFSAERLKGVDSTLKIQPAKLEDSAVYLCASSSGGEQYFGPGTRLTVT.

This chain joins TRBV11-1 and TRBJ2-1; TCRdb lists TRBD2, though no DNA is available to test this call. The germline V gene encodes CDR1 SGHAT and CDR2 FQDESV (reference sequence). The CDR3 is 15 residues long. The CDR3 reads CASSLGWSGSDEQFF.

The chain links TRBV18 to TRBJ2-1; TCRdb indicates TRBD1, and absent DNA this call remains unverified. The CDR3 loop spans 17 amino acids. Looked up from germline, CDR1 is KGHSH and CDR2 is LQKENI. CDR3 region: CVSSQQQGVPTGSEQFF.

The chain is built from TRBV24-1 and TRBJ2-2. The V gene's germline CDR1 is KGHDR and CDR2 SFDVKD. CDR3 size: 17 residues. The CDR3 region is CATSDPGSFSNTGELFF.

The chain recombines TRBV27 with TRBJ2-1; the D gene TCRdb calls, TRBD2, cannot be checked with no DNA. The CDR3 runs 19 residues. CDR1 is MNHEY, CDR2 SMNVEV, per germline (reference sequence). The CDR3 region is CASSGQGRDKDSSYNEQFF.

The V gene is TRBV7-9, the J gene TRBJ2-7; TCRdb returns TRBD1, unconfirmable since there is no DNA. This CDR3 is built from 14 residues. Germline V gene lookup returns CDR1 SEHNR and CDR2 FQNEAQ (reference sequence). This CDR3 is CASSLASGVHEQYF.

The chain recombines TRBV5-1 with TRBJ1-2; TCRdb selects TRBD1, and the lack of DNA leaves this call unchecked. Germline V gives CDR1 SGHRS, CDR2 YFSETQ. The CDR3 spans 15 residues. CDR3 protein: CASSYTHTGDYGYTF.

The CDR3 sequence: CASSQWANQPQHF. The chain is built from TRBV7-2 and TRBJ1-5; TCRdb outputs TRBD1, but without DNA this stays unchecked. The CDR3 totals 13 residues. The germline V gene has CDR1 SGHTA and CDR2 FQGNSA.

The chain has TRBV4-1 and TRBJ2-5. Looked up from germline, CDR1 is MGHRA and CDR2 is YSYEKL. The CDR3 is 14 residues long. This CDR3 is CASSQDMFQETQYF.

The V call is TRBV7-9, the J call TRBJ2-1; there is no DNA to check the TCRdb D call of TRBD1. CDR3 size: 15 residues. CDR1 is SEHNR and CDR2 is FQNEAQ in the germline V gene (reference sequence). This chain's CDR3 is CASSPVMGEWNEQFF.

The gene calls are TRBV7-9 and TRBJ1-1; there is no DNA to check the TCRdb D call of TRBD1. CDR1 is SEHNR, CDR2 FQNEAQ, per germline (reference sequence). The CDR3 contains 16 residues. The CDR3 region is CASSLGSGGVEFGAFF.

The V and J genes are TRBV2 and TRBJ1-1. The CDR3 runs to 13 residues. CDR1 and CDR2 (germline): SNHLY, FYNNEI. The CDR3 reads CASSEWQFSEAFF.

The rearrangement uses TRBV19 and TRBJ2-1. The CDR3 runs to 13 residues. Germline assignment: CDR1 LNHDA and CDR2 SQIVND (reference sequence). CDR3 in amino acids: CASSDTGYNEQFF.

V is TRBV7-6 and J is TRBJ2-5. Germline CDR1 SGHVS, CDR2 FNYEAQ. There are 12 residues in the CDR3. The CDR3 here is CASSKVQETQYF.

The chain has TRBV4-1 and TRBJ1-1; the TCRdb D gene call, TRBD1, has no DNA to confirm it. The CDR3 loop spans 15 amino acids. CDR1 is MGHRA and CDR2 is YSYEKL in the germline V gene. Here the CDR3 reads CASSPLDSSNTEAFF.

The chain recombines TRBV27 with TRBJ2-7. CDR1 is MNHEY, CDR2 SMNVEV, per germline (reference sequence). The CDR3 contains 14 residues. The CDR3 sequence is CASSYGGDLYEQYF.

J is TRBJ2-7 and V is TRBV25-1. The V gene's germline CDR1 is MGHDK and CDR2 SYGVNS. The CDR3 is 13 amino acids. CDR3 in amino acids: CASTGGIIYEQYF.